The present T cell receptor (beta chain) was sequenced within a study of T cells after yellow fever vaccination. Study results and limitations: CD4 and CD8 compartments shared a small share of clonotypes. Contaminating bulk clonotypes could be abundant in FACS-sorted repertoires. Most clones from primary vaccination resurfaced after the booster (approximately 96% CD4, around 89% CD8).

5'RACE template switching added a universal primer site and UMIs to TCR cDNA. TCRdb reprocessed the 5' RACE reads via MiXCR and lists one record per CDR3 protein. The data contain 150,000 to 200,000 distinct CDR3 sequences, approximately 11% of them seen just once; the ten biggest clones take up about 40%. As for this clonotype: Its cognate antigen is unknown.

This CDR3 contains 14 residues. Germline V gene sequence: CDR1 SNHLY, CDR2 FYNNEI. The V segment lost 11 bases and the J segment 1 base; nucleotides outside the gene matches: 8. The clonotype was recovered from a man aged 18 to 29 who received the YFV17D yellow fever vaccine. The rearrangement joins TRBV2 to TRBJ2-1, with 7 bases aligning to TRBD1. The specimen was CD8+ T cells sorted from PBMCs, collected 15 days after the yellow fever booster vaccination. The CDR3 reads CAYHRDSSYNEQFF. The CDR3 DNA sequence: TGTGCCTACCACCGGGACAGTTCCTACAATGAGCAGTTCTTC.